This record covers a single TCR beta chain. This entry belongs to a study of blood T cell repertoires in COVID-19. About the research overall: Both acute and convalescent COVID-19 samples were obtained from the United States, Italy and Spain. The analysed material was cDNA or gDNA that came from T cells, B-cell-depleted T cells, or PBMCs.

Methods used by the authors: Amplification of reference gene primers provided the estimated nucleated cell counts. Assay: immunoSEQ multiplex PCR; the TCRdb copy retains only in-frame clones and omits some. Clone size and the V and J calls come from that table; the DNA yielded D and trimming. Of 200,000 to 300,000 clones listed, 84% are singletons. This receptor was obtained from a human donor in a cohort sampled during active COVID-19. Sequenced input: peripheral blood.

The CDR3 DNA is TGTGCCAGCAGTCCCTTGACTAGTCAGTCCTACGAGCAGTACTTC. Its protein product is CASSPLTSQSYEQYF. This rearrangement joins TRBV28 to TRBJ2-7; D may be TRBD2 (6 bases). CDR1 MDHEN and CDR2 SYDVKM come from the germline V gene. Trimming removed 5 bases from V and 1 base from J, with 15 bases in between. CDR3 size: 15 residues.